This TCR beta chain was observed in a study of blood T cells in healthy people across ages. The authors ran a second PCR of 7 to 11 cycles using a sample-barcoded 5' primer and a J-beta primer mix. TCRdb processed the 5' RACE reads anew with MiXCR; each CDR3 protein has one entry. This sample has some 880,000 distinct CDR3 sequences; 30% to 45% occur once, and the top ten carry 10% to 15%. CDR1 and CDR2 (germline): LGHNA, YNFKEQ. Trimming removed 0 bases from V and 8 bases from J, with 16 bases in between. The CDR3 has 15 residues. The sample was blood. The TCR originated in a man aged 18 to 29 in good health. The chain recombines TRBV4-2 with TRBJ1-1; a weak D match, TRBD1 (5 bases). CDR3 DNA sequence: TGTGCCAGCAGCCAAGATCTAGCGAGCGGGACGGAAGCTTTCTTT. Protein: CASSQDLASGTEAFF.